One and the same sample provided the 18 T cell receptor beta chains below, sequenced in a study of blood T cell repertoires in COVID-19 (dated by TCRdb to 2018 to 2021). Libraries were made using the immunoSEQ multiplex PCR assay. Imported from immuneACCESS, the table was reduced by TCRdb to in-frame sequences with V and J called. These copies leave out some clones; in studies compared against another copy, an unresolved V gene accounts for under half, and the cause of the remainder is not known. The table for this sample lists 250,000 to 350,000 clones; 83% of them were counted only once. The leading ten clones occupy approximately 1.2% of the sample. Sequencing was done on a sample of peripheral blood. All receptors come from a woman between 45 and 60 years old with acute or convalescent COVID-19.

The CDR3 DNA sequence: TGTGCCAGCAGTCCCCGCTACTCCTACGAGCAGTACTTC. This sequence encodes CASSPRYSYEQYF. The chain employs TRBV6-2 or TRBV6-3 and TRBJ2-7; D not certain. V was pared by 5 bases and J by 0 bases, with 8 bases between. The CDR3 consists of 13 residues. CDR1 is MNHEY and CDR2 is SVGEGT in the germline V gene.

In DNA form, the CDR3 reads TGTGCCTGGAGTTCGGGACAGGGTTACGAGCAGTACTTC. This encodes CAWSSGQGYEQYF. The gene calls are TRBV30 and TRBJ2-7; the match to TRBD1 covers 9 bases. The germline V gene has CDR1 GTSNPN and CDR2 SVGIG (reference sequence). V lost 2 bases to trimming and J lost 4 bases; unmatched junction nucleotides: 3. The CDR3 is 13 amino acids.

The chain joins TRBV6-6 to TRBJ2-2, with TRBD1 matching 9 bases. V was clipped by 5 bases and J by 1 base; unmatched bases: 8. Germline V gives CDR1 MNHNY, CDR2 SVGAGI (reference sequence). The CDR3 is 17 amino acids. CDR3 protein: CASSLNPGQGNTGELFF. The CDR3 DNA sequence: TGTGCCAGCAGTCTCAATCCGGGACAGGGGAACACCGGGGAGCTGTTTTTT.

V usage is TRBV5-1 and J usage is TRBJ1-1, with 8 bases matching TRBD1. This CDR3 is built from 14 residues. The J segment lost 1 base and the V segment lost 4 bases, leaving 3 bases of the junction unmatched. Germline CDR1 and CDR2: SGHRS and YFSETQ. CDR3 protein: CASSGGTGNTEAFF. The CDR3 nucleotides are TGCGCCAGCAGCGGGGGGACAGGGAACACTGAAGCTTTCTTT.

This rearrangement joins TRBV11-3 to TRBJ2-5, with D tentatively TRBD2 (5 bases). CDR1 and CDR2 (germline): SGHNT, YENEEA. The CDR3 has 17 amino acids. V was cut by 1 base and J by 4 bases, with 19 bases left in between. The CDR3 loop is CASSLGGWASGGETQYF. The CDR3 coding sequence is TGTGCCAGCAGCTTAGGGGGTTGGGCCTCAGGAGGAGAGACCCAGTACTTC.

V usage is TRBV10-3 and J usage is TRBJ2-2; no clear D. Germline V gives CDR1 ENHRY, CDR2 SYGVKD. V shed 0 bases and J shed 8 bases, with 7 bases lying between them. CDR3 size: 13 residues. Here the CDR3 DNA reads TGTGCCATCAGTGAGTCGATCGGTGGGGAGCTGTTTTTT. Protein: CAISESIGGELFF.

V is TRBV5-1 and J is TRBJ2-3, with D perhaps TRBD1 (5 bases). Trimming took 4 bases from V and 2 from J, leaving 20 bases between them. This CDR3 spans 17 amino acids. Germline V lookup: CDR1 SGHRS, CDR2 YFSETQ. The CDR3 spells CASSPYVQGRTTDTQYF. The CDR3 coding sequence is TGCGCCAGCAGCCCCTATGTTCAGGGAAGGACCACAGATACGCAGTATTTT.

The CDR3 DNA reads as TGTGCCACCAGTGATCCACCCCGGGGGGGAGTGGACACTGAAGCTTTCTTT. Amino acid sequence: CATSDPPRGGVDTEAFF. The chain recombines TRBV24-1 with TRBJ1-1, with D maybe TRBD1 (5 bases). Trimming removed 3 bases from V and 3 bases from J, with 19 bases in between. The germline V gene encodes CDR1 KGHDR and CDR2 SFDVKD. This CDR3 is built from 17 residues.

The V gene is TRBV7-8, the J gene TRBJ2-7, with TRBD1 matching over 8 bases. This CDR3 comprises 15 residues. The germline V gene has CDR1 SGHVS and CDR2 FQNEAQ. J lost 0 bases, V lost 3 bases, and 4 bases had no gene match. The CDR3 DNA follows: TGTGCCAGCAGCTTCGGACAGGGATTCTCCTACGAGCAGTACTTC. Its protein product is CASSFGQGFSYEQYF.

CDR3 bases: TGTGCCAGCAGCTCAATAGCGGGAATGGATCAAGAGACCCAGTACTTC. Translating it yields CASSSIAGMDQETQYF. The genes are TRBV11-2 and TRBJ2-5, with TRBD2 matching 8 bases. Germline V gene sequence: CDR1 SGHAT, CDR2 FQNNGV. This CDR3 comprises 16 residues. Trimming at V came to 4 bases and at J to 2 bases, leaving 9 bases not matched to a gene.

Here the CDR3 DNA reads TGTGCCAGTCGGAGGGACACCATATATTTT. Protein sequence: CASRRDTIYF. V gene TRBV19 combines with J gene TRBJ1-3, with no clear D. The CDR3 is 10 amino acids. V was trimmed by 8 bases and J by 8 bases, leaving 7 bases between them. Germline V lookup: CDR1 LNHDA, CDR2 SQIVND (reference sequence).

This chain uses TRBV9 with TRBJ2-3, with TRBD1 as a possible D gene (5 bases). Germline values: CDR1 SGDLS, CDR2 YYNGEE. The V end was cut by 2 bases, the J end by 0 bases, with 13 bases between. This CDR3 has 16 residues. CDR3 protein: CASSVSDTYSTDTQYF. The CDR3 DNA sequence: TGTGCCAGCAGCGTCTCGGACACCTATAGCACAGATACGCAGTATTTT.

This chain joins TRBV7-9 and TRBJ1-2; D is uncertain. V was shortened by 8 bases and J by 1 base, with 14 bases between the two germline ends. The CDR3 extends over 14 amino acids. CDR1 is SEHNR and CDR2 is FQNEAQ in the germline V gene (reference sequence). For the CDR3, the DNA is TGTGCCAGCGGCCAGACGACACTTAACTATGGCTACACCTTC. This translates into CASGQTTLNYGYTF.

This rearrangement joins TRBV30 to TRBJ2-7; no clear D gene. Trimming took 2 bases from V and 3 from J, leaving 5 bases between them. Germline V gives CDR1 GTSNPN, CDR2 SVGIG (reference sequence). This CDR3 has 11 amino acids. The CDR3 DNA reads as TGTGCCTGGAGTACTCGCTACGAGCAGTACTTC. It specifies CAWSTRYEQYF.

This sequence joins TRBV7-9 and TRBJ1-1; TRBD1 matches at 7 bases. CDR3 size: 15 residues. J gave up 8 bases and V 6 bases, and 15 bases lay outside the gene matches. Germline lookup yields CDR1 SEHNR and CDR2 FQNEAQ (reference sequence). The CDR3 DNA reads TGTGCCAGCAGTCCAGACAGGGTATTAAGGACAGAAGCTTTCTTT. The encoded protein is CASSPDRVLRTEAFF.

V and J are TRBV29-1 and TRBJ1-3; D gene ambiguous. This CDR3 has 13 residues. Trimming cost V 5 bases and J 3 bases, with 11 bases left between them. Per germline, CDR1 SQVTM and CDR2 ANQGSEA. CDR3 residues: CSVSPAGGNTIYF. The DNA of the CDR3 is TGCAGCGTTTCCCCCGCAGGTGGAAACACCATATATTTT.

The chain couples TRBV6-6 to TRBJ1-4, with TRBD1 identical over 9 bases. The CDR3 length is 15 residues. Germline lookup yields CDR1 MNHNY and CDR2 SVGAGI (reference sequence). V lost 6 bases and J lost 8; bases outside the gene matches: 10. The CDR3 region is CASRGPGQGLEKLFF. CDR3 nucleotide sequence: TGTGCCAGCAGAGGCCCGGGACAGGGCTTAGAAAAACTGTTTTTT.

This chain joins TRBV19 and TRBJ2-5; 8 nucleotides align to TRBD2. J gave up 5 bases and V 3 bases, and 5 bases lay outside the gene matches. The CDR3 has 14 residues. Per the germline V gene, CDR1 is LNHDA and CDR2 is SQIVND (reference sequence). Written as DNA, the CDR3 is TGTGCCAGTAGTATCCGGGAGGGCCTTGAGACCCAGTACTTC. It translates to CASSIREGLETQYF.